These T cell receptor beta chains were read from a single sample in a study of blood T cell repertoires in COVID-19. Produced via immunoSEQ multiplex PCR; TCRdb's table is partial and in-frame only. The sample lists hundreds of thousands of clones; 86% were seen once. Sequencing input: peripheral blood. The receptor set was obtained from a woman between 25 and 40 years old with active or convalescent COVID-19. The CDR3 runs from the conserved cysteine through the conserved F or W. The D gene is left open where the match is weak. Only part of the rows carry a size: once, few, many, or a class if the clone is expanded.

d_gene,v_gene,abundance,j_gene,CDR3nt,CDR3aa
.,TRBV19,.,TRBJ2-1,TGTGCCAGTACCGCTAGCGCCTCCTCCTACAATGAGCAGTTCTTC,CASTASASSYNEQFF
TRBD1,TRBV7-9,.,TRBJ1-4,TGTGCCAGCAGCTTAGGTACAGGGGACCGCGAAAAACTGTTTTTT,CASSLGTGDREKLFF
.,TRBV18,once,TRBJ2-7,TGTGCCAGCTCACCACTCTCCACTGACGAGCAGTACTTC,CASSPLSTDEQYF
TRBD1,TRBV27,.,TRBJ1-6,TGTGCCAGCAGACAAATATCCGGGACAGGGGGTTCACCCCTCCACTTT,CASRQISGTGGSPLHF
TRBD1,TRBV15,.,TRBJ2-7,TGTGCCACCAGCCCGGACAGGGGGGTATACGAGCAGTACTTC,CATSPDRGVYEQYF
.,TRBV29-1,.,TRBJ1-2,TGCAGCGTTGATGAAGGAGGCTATGGCTACACCTTC,CSVDEGGYGYTF
TRBD2,TRBV29-1,.,TRBJ2-1,TGCAGCGTTGTCACTACTAGCGGAACCTACAATGAGCAGTTCTTC,CSVVTTSGTYNEQFF
.,TRBV27,.,TRBJ2-3,TGTGCCAGCAGGGAGGACACAGATACGCAGTATTTT,CASREDTDTQYF
TRBD1,TRBV2,.,TRBJ1-1,TGTGCCAGCAGTGAACTTGGGGACAGGGGGCGCCCGGAGACTGAAGCTTTCTTT,CASSELGDRGRPETEAFF
.,TRBV13,.,TRBJ1-1,TGTGCCAGCAGCTTAGGTAGGGGCCCGATAACTGAAGCTTTCTTT,CASSLGRGPITEAFF
.,TRBV4-1,once,TRBJ1-3,TGCGCCAGCAGCCAAGATGACACCTCGGGAAACACCATATATTTT,CASSQDDTSGNTIYF
TRBD1,TRBV5-8,.,TRBJ1-5,TGTGCCAGCAGCCCGTACGGACAGGGGGCTTCGAGCAATCAGCCCCAGCATTTT,CASSPYGQGASSNQPQHF
.,TRBV4-2,.,TRBJ1-2,TGTGCCAGCAGTTCGCTTCAGGGCTACACCTTC,CASSSLQGYTF
.,TRBV30,.,TRBJ2-1,TGTGCCTGGAGTGTCGAGGGAGGCCACCTGGGCAATGAGCAGTTCTTC,CAWSVEGGHLGNEQFF
.,TRBV5-1,.,TRBJ2-5,TGCGCCAGCAGCTTGGCCGGTGCAGGCCAAGAGACCCAGTACTTC,CASSLAGAGQETQYF
TRBD2,TRBV7-2,.,TRBJ2-1,TGTGCCAGCAGCGCTAGCGGGGATCGCAGAGGGTTCTTC,CASSASGDRRGFF
TRBD1,TRBV7-9,.,TRBJ2-5,TGTGCCAGCAGCTTAAGGGGGCCCCAGGGCGGTGAGACCCAGTACTTC,CASSLRGPQGGETQYF
TRBD1,TRBV11-3,.,TRBJ2-1,TGTGCCAGCAGCCCAGGACAGGAGAATGAGCAGTTCTTC,CASSPGQENEQFF
TRBD1,TRBV18,.,TRBJ1-2,TGTGCCAGCGTACAACTACAGGGGGCAATTCATGGCTACACCTTC,CASVQLQGAIHGYTF
.,TRBV12-3/TRBV12-4,.,TRBJ2-2,TGTGCCAGCAGCCCAAGTCTAGCCGGGGAGCTGTTTTTT,CASSPSLAGELFF